This TCR beta chain was captured by sequencing in a study of molecular identifiers for immune sequencing clone quantification. MiXCR, applied by TCRdb to the PCR reads, yields one record per CDR3 protein. The sample yields some 650,000 distinct CDR3 sequences, just under 20% seen once. CDR3 size: 16 residues. Germline V gene data show CDR1 as SGHTA and CDR2 as FQGTGA. Trimming cost V 1 base and J 3 bases; bases outside gene matches: 3. This TCR was recovered from a human donor in good health. Some libraries in this study had Jurkat cell RNA spiked in. What was sequenced was naive CD8+ T cells from blood, with Jurkat cell RNA spiked in. Subset denoted: FACS-sorted CD8+CD4-CCR7+CD45RA+ naive T cells. V usage is TRBV7-3 and J usage is TRBJ2-2, with TRBD1 identical over 9 bases. DNA of the CDR3: TGTGCCAGCAGCTTAAACAGGGGGCGATACACCGGGGAGCTGTTTTTT. It codes for CASSLNRGRYTGELFF.